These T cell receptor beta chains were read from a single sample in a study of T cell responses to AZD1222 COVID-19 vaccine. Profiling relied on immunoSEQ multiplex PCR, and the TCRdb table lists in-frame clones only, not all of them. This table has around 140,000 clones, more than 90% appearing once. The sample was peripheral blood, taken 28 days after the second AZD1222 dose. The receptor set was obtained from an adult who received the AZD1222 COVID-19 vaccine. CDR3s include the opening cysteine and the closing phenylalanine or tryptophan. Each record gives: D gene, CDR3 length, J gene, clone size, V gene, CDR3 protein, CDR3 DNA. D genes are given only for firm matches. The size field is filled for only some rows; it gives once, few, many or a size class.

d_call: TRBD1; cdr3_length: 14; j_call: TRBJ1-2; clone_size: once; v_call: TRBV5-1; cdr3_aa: CASSPETGENGYTF; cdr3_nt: TGCGCCAGCAGCCCCGAGACAGGGGAGAATGGCTACACCTTC
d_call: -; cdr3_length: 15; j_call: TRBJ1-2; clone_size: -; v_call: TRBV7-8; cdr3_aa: CASSFGQVTNYGYTF; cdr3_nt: TGTGCCAGCAGCTTCGGACAAGTTACTAACTATGGCTACACCTTC
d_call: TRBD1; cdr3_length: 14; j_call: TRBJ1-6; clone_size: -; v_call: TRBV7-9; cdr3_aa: CASTPGQPNSPLHF; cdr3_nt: TGTGCCAGCACGCCGGGACAGCCTAATTCACCCCTCCACTTT
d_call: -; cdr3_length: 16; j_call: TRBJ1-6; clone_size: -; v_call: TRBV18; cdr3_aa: CASSPRQYGNNSPLHF; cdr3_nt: TGTGCCAGCTCACCACGTCAGTACGGTAACAATTCACCCCTCCACTTT
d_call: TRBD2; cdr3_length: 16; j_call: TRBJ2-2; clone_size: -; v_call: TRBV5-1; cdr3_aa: CASSLGLAENTGELFF; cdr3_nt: TGCGCCAGCAGCTTGGGGCTAGCGGAGAACACCGGGGAGCTGTTTTTT
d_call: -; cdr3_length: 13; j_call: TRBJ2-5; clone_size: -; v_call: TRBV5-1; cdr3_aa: CASRADSQETQYF; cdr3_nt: TGCGCCAGCAGAGCGGACAGCCAAGAGACCCAGTACTTC
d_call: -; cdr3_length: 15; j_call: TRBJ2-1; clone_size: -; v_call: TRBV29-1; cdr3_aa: CSVMGVPWGSDEQFF; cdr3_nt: TGCAGCGTTATGGGAGTTCCCTGGGGTTCGGATGAGCAGTTCTTC
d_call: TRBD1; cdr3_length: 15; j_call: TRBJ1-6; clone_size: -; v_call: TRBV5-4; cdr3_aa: CASSLETGYGSPLHF; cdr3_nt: TGTGCCAGCAGCCTAGAGACAGGGTACGGTTCACCCCTCCACTTT
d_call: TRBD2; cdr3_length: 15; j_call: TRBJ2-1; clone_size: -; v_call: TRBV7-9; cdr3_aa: CASSWTSGYYNEQFF; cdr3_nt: TGTGCCAGCAGTTGGACTAGCGGGTACTACAATGAGCAGTTCTTC
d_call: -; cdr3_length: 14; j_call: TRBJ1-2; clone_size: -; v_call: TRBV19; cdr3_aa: CASSRLEGAWGYTF; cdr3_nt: TGTGCCAGTAGTCGCCTTGAAGGGGCATGGGGCTACACCTTC
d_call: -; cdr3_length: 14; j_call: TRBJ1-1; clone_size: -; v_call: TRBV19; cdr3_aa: CASSITGVHTEAFF; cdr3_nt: TGTGCCAGTAGTATAACGGGCGTACACACTGAAGCTTTCTTT